This T cell receptor beta chain was sequenced during a study of cytomegalovirus exposure and HLA in healthy donors. The germline V gene encodes CDR1 LGHNA and CDR2 YSLEER. There are 14 residues in the CDR3. V shed 0 bases and J shed 5 bases, with 9 bases lying between them. 13 Jbeta primers and 60 Vbeta primers were used for the PCR. Assay used: immunoSEQ multiplex PCR; TCRdb lists only in-frame clones, some missing. The table has about 100,000 clones, roughly four fifths seen once; the top ten hold over 12%. This receptor was taken from a male donor in good health and CMV-seropositive. Sequencing input: PBMCs. V usage is TRBV4-3 and J usage is TRBJ2-3, with a possible D match to TRBD1 (6 bases). The CDR3 region has the DNA TGCGCCAGCAGCCAAGATCAGGGGAGAGATACGCAGTATTTT. It codes for CASSQDQGRDTQYF.